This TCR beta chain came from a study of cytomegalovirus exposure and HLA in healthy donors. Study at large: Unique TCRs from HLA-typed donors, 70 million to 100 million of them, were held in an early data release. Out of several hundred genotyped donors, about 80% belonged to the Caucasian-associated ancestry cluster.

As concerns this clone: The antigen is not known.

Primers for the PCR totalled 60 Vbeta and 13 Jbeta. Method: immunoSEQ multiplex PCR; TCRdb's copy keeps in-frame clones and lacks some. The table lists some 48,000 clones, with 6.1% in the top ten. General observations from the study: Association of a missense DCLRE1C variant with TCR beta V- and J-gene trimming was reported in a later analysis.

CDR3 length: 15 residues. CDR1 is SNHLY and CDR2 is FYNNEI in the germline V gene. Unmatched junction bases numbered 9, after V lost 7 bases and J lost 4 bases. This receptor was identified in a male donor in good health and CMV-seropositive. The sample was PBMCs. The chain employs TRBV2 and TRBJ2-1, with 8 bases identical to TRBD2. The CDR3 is CASNQDGGGYNEQFF. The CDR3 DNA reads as TGTGCCAGCAATCAGGACGGGGGGGGATACAATGAGCAGTTCTTC.